The clone carrying this T cell receptor beta chain has a single count. The antigen remains unidentified. These data originate in a study of T cell responses to AZD1222 COVID-19 vaccine. Per germline, CDR1 SGHRS and CDR2 YFSETQ. Trimming left V 2 bases short and J 6 bases short, with 12 bases between. This CDR3 region has 14 residues. Libraries were prepared by immunoSEQ multiplex PCR; TCRdb keeps only in-frame clonotypes and omits some of them. The data hold 160,000 or so clones, with roughly 90% observed a single time. Study findings and constraints: In the spike-specific TCR repertoire, nearly half reportedly target unmutated variant regions.

The sample was peripheral blood, taken on day 0 of AZD1222 vaccination. This chain connects TRBV5-1 to TRBJ2-1; the D is unclear. The clonotype originates from an adult in good health. As DNA, the CDR3 is TGCGCCAGCAGCTTTTTATCAGAAACCAATGAGCAGTTCTTC. It codes for CASSFLSETNEQFF.